This T cell receptor beta chain was retrieved from a study of shared clonotypes between healthy human individuals. The germline V gene encodes CDR1 KGHSH and CDR2 LQKENI. This CDR3 contains 14 residues. V lost 8 bases, J lost 1 base, and 14 bases lay in between. TCRdb's copy holds only in-frame clones and misses some; the assay was immunoSEQ multiplex PCR. Found here are about 2.4 million clones, around 94% of them singletons; the top ten hold roughly 0.13%. Material for sequencing was naive CD4+ T cells sorted from blood. Subset given: CD45RA+ positively selected. The V call is TRBV18, the J call TRBJ1-1, with D maybe TRBD1 (6 bases). The clonotype was recovered from a man aged 18 to 35 in good health. The DNA for the CDR3 is TGTGCCAGCCAAGACGGACAGCCGAACACTGAAGCTTTCTTT. Amino acids: CASQDGQPNTEAFF.